The T cell receptor beta chain under discussion was sequenced for a study of T cell changes during pregnancy in multiple sclerosis. Concerning this clone: Sequence at one end of the junction differs from germline and may be a read error.

Only in-frame clones appear in the TCRdb table, and some are missing; sequencing was by immunoSEQ multiplex PCR. The sample carries 84,000 or so clones, approximately 94% recorded once. The CDR3 extends over 15 amino acids. Germline V gene sequence: CDR1 SSHAT, CDR2 FNYEAQ (reference sequence). The origin of this receptor is a female donor with multiple sclerosis, enrolled in a pregnancy study. Material: peripheral blood, obtained in the third trimester of pregnancy. This chain uses TRBV7-7 with TRBJ2-3; D is perhaps TRBD1 (5 bases). The CDR3, as DNA: TGTGCTAGCAGCCCAAGGGGTGCTAGCACAGATACGCAGTATTTT. It is translated as CASSPRGASTDTQYF.